This T cell receptor beta chain appears in the sequencing data of a study of blood T cell repertoires in COVID-19. Study in general: T cells, B-cell-depleted T cells, or PBMCs supplied cDNA or gDNA.

Some clones are missing from TCRdb's copy, which holds only in-frame ones; the method was immunoSEQ multiplex PCR. The top ten hold around 20% of the sample, which has approximately 53,000 clones, about 85% seen once. This CDR3 contains 13 residues. The V and J ends lost 2 bases and 4 bases respectively, with 8 bases between them. A single count supports this clone. The material sequenced was peripheral blood. The V and J genes are TRBV12-3 or TRBV12-4 and TRBJ1-2; possible D gene TRBD1, 5 bases. This TCR was sampled from a woman older than 75 with COVID-19, enrolled during active disease. The CDR3 loop is CASSLRGGYGYTF. The CDR3, as DNA: TGTGCCAGCAGTTTAAGGGGCGGCTATGGCTACACCTTC.